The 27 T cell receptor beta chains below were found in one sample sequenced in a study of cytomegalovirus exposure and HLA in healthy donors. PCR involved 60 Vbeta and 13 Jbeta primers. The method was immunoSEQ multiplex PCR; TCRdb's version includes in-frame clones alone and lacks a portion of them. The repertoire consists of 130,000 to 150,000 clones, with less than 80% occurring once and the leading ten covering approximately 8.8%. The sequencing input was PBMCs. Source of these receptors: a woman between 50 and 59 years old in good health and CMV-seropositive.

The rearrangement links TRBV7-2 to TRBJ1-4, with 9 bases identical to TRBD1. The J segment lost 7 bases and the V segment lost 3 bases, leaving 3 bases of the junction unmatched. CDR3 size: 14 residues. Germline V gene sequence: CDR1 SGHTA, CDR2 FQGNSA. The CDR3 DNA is TGTGCCAGCAGCTTTACAGGGGGCGGTGAAAAACTGTTTTTT. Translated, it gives CASSFTGGGEKLFF. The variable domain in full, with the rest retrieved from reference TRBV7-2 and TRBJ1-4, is GAGVSQSPSNKVTEKGKDVELRCDPISGHTALYWYRQSLGQGLEFLIYFQGNSAPDKSGLPSDRFSAERTGGSVSTLTIQRTQQEDSAVYLCASSFTGGGEKLFFGSGTQLSVL.

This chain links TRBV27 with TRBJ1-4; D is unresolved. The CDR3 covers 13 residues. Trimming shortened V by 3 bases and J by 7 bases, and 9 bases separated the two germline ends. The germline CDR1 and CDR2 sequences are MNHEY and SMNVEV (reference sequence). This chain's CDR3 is CASSFSQIEKLFF. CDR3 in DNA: TGTGCCAGCAGTTTCTCACAGATTGAAAAACTGTTTTTT.

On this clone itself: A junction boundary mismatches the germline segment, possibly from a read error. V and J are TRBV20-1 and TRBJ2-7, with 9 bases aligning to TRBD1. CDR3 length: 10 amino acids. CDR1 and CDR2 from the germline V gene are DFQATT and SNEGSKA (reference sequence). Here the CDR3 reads CSASRTGARF. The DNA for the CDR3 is TGCAGTGCTAGTAGGACAGGGGCGAGGTTC.

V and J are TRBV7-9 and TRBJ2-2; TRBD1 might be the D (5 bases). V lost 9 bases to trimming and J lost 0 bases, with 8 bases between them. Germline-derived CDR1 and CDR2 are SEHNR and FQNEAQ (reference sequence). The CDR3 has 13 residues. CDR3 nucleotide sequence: TGTGCCAGAGACAGCCCGAACACCGGGGAGCTGTTTTTT. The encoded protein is CARDSPNTGELFF.

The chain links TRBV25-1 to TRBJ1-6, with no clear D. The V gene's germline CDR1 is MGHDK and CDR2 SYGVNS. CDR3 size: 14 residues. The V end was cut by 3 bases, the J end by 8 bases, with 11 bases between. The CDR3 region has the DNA TGTGCCAGCAGTGACGTACGTGGAGATTCACCCCTCCACTTT. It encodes CASSDVRGDSPLHF.

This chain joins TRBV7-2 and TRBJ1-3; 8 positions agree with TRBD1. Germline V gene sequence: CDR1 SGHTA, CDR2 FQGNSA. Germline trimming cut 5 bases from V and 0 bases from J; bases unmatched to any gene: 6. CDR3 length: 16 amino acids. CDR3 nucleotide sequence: TGTGCCAGCAGCCAGGGACAGGCCAGCTCTGGAAACACCATATATTTT. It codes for CASSQGQASSGNTIYF.

CDR3 protein: CASSLGPGGEQYF. The CDR3 DNA is TGTGCCAGCAGCTTAGGGCCAGGGGGCGAGCAGTACTTC. V is TRBV7-3 and J is TRBJ2-7; 7 bases are shared with TRBD1. The CDR3 has 13 amino acids. Germline V gene sequence: CDR1 SGHTA, CDR2 FQGTGA. V lost 2 bases to trimming and J lost 6 bases; unmatched junction nucleotides: 4.

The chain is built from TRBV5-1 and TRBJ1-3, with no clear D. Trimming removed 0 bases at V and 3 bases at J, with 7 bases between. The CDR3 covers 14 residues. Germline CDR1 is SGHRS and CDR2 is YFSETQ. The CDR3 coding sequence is TGCGCCAGCAGCTTGGAGCTGTTTGGAAACACCATATATTTT. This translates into CASSLELFGNTIYF.

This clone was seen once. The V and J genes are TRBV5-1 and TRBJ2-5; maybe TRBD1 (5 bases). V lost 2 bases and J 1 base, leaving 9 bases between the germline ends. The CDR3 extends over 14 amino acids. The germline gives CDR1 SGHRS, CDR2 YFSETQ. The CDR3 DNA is TGCGCCAGCAGCTTATGGCAGGGCCAAGAGACCCAGTACTTC. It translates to CASSLWQGQETQYF.

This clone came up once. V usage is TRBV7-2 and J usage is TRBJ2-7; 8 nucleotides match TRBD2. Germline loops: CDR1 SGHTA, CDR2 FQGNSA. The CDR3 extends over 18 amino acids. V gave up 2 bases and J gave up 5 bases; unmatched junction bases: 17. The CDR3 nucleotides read TGTGCCAGCAGCTTAAGGAACGGTTTAGCGGGGTTATCCGACGAGCAGTACTTC. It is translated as CASSLRNGLAGLSDEQYF.

This CDR3 is CASSWGHGQPQHF. The CDR3 nucleotides read TGTGCCAGCAGCTGGGGGCATGGGCAGCCCCAGCATTTT. The chain carries TRBV5-8 and TRBJ1-5, with a weak D call TRBD1 (6 bases). The V gene lost 3 bases and the J gene lost 7 bases, with 11 bases spanning the gap. The germline V gene has CDR1 SGHTS and CDR2 YDEGEE. The CDR3 has 13 residues.

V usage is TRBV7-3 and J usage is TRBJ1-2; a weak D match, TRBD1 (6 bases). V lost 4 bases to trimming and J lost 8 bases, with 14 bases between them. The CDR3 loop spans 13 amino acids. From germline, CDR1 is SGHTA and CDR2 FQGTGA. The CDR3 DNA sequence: TGTGCCAGCAGCTCAAATCTACAGGGCGGCTACACCTTC. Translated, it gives CASSSNLQGGYTF. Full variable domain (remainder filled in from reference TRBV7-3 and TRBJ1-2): GAGVSQTPSNKVTEKGKYVELRCDPISGHTALYWYRQSLGQGPEFLIYFQGTGAADDSGLPNDRFFAVRPEGSVSTLKIQRTERGDSAVYLCASSSNLQGGYTFGSGTRLTVV.

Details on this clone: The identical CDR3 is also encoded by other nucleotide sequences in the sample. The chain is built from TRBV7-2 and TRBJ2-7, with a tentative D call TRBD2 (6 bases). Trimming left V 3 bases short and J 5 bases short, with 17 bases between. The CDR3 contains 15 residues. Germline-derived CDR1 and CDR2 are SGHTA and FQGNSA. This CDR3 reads CASSLEAREVDEQYF. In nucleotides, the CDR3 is TGTGCCAGCAGCTTGGAGGCCAGGGAGGTAGACGAGCAGTACTTC.

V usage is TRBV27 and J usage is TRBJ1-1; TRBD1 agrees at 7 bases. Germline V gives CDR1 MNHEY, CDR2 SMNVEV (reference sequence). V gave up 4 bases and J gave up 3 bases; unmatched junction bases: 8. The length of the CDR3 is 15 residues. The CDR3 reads CASSSRTGWDTEAFF. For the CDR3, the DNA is TGTGCCAGCAGTTCCCGGACAGGATGGGACACTGAAGCTTTCTTT.

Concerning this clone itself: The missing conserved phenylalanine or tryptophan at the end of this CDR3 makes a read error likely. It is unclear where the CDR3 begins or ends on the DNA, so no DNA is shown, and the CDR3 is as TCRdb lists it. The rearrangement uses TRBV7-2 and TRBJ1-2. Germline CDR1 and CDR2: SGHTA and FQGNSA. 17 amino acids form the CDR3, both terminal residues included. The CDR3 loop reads CASSFFEGGGTDNPQSR.

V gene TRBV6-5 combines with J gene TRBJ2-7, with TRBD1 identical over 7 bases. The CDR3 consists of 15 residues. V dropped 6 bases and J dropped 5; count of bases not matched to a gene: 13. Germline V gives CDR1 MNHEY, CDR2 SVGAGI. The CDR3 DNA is TGTGCCAGCAGACGACTACTCGACAGGGTCCACGAGCAGTACTTC. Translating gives CASRRLLDRVHEQYF.

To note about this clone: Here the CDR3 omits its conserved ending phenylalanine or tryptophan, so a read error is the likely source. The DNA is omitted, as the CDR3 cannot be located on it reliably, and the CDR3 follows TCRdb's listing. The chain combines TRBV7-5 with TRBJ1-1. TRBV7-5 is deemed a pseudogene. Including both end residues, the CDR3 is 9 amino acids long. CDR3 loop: CARSLRDFI.

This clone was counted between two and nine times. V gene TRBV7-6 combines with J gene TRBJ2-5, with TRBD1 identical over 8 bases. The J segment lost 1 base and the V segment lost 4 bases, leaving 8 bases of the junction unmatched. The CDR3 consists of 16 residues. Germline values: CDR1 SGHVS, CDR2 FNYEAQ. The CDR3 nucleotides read TGTGCCAGCAGCTCCGGACAGGGCCGAGGCCAAGAGACCCAGTACTTC. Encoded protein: CASSSGQGRGQETQYF. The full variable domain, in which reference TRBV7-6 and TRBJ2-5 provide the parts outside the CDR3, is GAGVSQSPRYKVTKRGQDVALRCDPISGHVSLYWYRQALGQGPEFLTYFNYEAQQDKSGLPNDRFSAERPEGSISTLTIQRTEQRDSAMYRCASSSGQGRGQETQYFGPGTRLLVL.

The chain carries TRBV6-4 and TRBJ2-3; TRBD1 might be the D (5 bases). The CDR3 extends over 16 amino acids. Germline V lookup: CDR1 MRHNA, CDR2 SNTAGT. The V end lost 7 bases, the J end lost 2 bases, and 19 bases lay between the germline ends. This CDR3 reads CASKDKAYSDTDTQYF. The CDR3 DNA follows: TGTGCCAGCAAGGACAAGGCGTACAGTGACACAGATACGCAGTATTTT.

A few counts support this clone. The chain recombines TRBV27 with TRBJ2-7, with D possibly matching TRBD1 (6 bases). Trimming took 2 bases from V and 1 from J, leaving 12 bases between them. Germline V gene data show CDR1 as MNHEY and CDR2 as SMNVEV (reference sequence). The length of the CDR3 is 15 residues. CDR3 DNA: TGTGCCAGCAGTTTAGGACAGTTCTTATCCTACGAGCAGTACTTC. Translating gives CASSLGQFLSYEQYF.

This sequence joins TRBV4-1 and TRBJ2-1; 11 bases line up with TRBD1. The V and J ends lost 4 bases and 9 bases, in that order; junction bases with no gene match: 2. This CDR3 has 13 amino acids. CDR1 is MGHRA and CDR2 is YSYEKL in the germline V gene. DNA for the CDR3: TGCGCCAGCAGCCCGGGACAGGGGGTTGAGCAGTTCTTC. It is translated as CASSPGQGVEQFF.

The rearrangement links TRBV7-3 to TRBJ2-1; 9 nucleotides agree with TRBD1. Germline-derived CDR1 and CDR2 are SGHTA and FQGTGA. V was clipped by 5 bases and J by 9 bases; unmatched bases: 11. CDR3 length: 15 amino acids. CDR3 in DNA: TGTGCCAGCAGCCTTACAGACAGGGGGAAAAGTGAGCAGTTCTTC. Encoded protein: CASSLTDRGKSEQFF.

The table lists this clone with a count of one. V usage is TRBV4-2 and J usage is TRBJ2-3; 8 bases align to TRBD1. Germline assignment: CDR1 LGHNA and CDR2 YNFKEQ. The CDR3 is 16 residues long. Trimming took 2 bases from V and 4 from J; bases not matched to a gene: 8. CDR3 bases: TGTGCCAGCAGCCAAAGAGGGCAGGGGGCCCCAGATACGCAGTATTTT. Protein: CASSQRGQGAPDTQYF.

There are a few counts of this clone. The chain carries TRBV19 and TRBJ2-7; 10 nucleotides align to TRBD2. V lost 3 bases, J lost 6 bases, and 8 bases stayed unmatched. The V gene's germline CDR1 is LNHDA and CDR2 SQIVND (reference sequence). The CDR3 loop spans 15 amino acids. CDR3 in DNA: TGTGCCAGTAGTATCGTGGTTAGCGGGGGGTCCGAGCAGTACTTC. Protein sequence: CASSIVVSGGSEQYF.

CDR3 in amino acids: CASSLQTGQETQYF. The DNA of the CDR3 is TGCGCCAGCAGCTTGCAGACAGGTCAAGAGACCCAGTACTTC. The chain joins TRBV5-1 to TRBJ2-5; D is possibly TRBD1 (6 bases). The CDR3 contains 14 residues. V was trimmed by 1 base and J by 2 bases, leaving 9 bases between them. Germline V gives CDR1 SGHRS, CDR2 YFSETQ.

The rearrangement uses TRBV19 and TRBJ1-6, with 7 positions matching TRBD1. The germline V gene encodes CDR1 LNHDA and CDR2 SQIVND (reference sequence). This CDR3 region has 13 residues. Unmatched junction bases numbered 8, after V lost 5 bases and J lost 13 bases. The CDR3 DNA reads TGTGCCAGTAGTGTTAGGGGGCTAGGGCCCCTCCACTTT. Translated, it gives CASSVRGLGPLHF.

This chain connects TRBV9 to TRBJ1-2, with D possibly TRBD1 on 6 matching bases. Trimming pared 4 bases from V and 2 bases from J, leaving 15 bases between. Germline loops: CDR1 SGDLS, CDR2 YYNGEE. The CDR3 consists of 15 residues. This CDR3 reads CASSPNPGANYGYTF. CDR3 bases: TGTGCCAGCAGCCCCAACCCAGGGGCCAACTATGGCTACACCTTC.